The 24 T cell receptor beta chains below all came from one sample that was sequenced in a study of T cell responses to AZD1222 COVID-19 vaccine. The data were produced by immunoSEQ multiplex PCR, yet TCRdb's version contains in-frame clones alone and is incomplete. The sample has more than 85,000 clones, roughly 90% seen once; the top ten hold 2.5%. This specimen was peripheral blood, taken 28 days after the second AZD1222 dose. The receptor source for this set is an adult who received the AZD1222 COVID-19 vaccine.

The chain links TRBV6-5 to TRBJ1-5, with unresolved D. The CDR3 has 13 amino acids. The V gene's germline CDR1 is MNHEY and CDR2 SVGAGI. The V end lost 5 bases, the J end lost 0 bases, and 5 bases lay between the germline ends. This CDR3 reads CASSPYSNQPQHF. DNA for the CDR3: TGTGCCAGCAGTCCCTATAGCAATCAGCCCCAGCATTTT.

This clone was recorded once. V gene TRBV9 combines with J gene TRBJ2-3; a possible D gene is TRBD1 (5 bases). Looked up from germline, CDR1 is SGDLS and CDR2 is YYNGEE. V shed 5 bases and J shed 5 bases, with 18 bases lying between them. The CDR3 length is 15 residues. The CDR3 nucleotides read TGTGCCAGCAGTTCCGGAGCAAAGGGGTTAGATACGCAGTATTTT. It translates to CASSSGAKGLDTQYF.

The chain recombines TRBV5-1 with TRBJ1-2, with D possibly matching TRBD1 (6 bases). The CDR3 runs to 15 residues. V shed 0 bases and J shed 0 bases, with 9 bases lying between them. Germline V gene sequence: CDR1 SGHRS, CDR2 YFSETQ. CDR3 sequence reads: CASSLARGANYGYTF. The DNA for the CDR3 is TGCGCCAGCAGCTTGGCCAGGGGAGCTAACTATGGCTACACCTTC.

The V and J genes are TRBV2 and TRBJ2-2; perhaps TRBD1 as D (6 bases). The V and J ends lost 6 bases and 3 bases respectively, with 23 bases between them. Germline assignment: CDR1 SNHLY and CDR2 FYNNEI. The CDR3 totals 18 residues. Written as DNA, the CDR3 is TGTGCCAGCAGCCCCCGGTTCGGGACAAGACAGGACACCGGGGAGCTGTTTTTT. Encoded protein: CASSPRFGTRQDTGELFF.

This chain uses TRBV2 with TRBJ1-6; tentative D call: TRBD1 (6 bases). Germline V gives CDR1 SNHLY, CDR2 FYNNEI. The CDR3 sequence is 15 residues long. The V end lost 10 bases, the J end lost 6 bases, and 19 bases lay between the germline ends. The CDR3 DNA follows: TGTGCCACCCACAGGCCCAGGGGTCCTAATTCACCCCTCCACTTT. Residues: CATHRPRGPNSPLHF.

The genes are TRBV3-1 (or the pseudogene TRBV3-2) and TRBJ2-2, with D maybe TRBD1 (6 bases). The length of the CDR3 is 16 residues. CDR1 LGHDT and CDR2 YNNKEL come from the germline V gene (reference sequence). The V end was cut by 3 bases, the J end by 3 bases, with 14 bases between. CDR3 amino acids: CASSQRRGTHTGELFF. The DNA for the CDR3 is TGTGCCAGCAGCCAGCGAAGGGGGACGCACACCGGGGAGCTGTTTTTT.

This clone was observed a single time. The rearrangement joins TRBV4-1 to TRBJ2-7, with D perhaps matching TRBD1 (6 bases). The germline V and J ends were trimmed by 2 bases and 5 bases, with 13 bases remaining between them. The CDR3 has 14 residues. Germline V gene data show CDR1 as MGHRA and CDR2 as YSYEKL. CDR3 bases: TGCGCCAGCAGCCAACCTTACAGGGTCCACGAGCAGTACTTC. This gives the protein CASSQPYRVHEQYF.

This clone was counted a single time. The chain has TRBV7-2 and TRBJ2-7; weak D call: TRBD2 (7 bases). CDR1 is SGHTA and CDR2 is FQGNSA in the germline V gene. V lost 0 bases and J 4 bases, leaving 10 bases between the germline ends. This CDR3 contains 14 residues. The CDR3 sequence is CASSLAGGLYEQYF. In DNA form, the CDR3 reads TGTGCCAGCAGCTTAGCCGGGGGGCTGTACGAGCAGTACTTC.

This clone was found a few times. The J gene is TRBJ1-3, the V gene TRBV15, with D unresolved. The CDR3 sequence is 11 residues long. CDR1 LNHNV and CDR2 YYDKDF come from the germline V gene (reference sequence). V dropped 2 bases and J dropped 9 bases, with 5 bases sitting between them. CDR3 sequence: CATSRPPTIYF. The CDR3 bases are TGTGCCACCAGCAGACCGCCCACCATATATTTT.

V gene TRBV5-1 combines with J gene TRBJ1-1; maybe TRBD1 (6 bases). CDR1 is SGHRS and CDR2 is YFSETQ in the germline V gene. Trimming pared 8 bases from V and 6 bases from J, leaving 23 bases between. The CDR3 totals 15 residues. Here the CDR3 reads CASRYDTGLYSEAFF. The CDR3 bases are TGCGCCAGTCGGTATGACACAGGGCTGTACTCTGAAGCTTTCTTT. Full variable domain (rest looked up from reference TRBV5-1 and TRBJ1-1): KAGVTQTPRYLIKTRGQQVTLSCSPISGHRSVSWYQQTPGQGLQFLFEYFSETQRNKGNFPGRFSGRQFSNSRSEMNVSTLELGDSALYLCASRYDTGLYSEAFFGQGTRLTVV.

V and J are TRBV27 and TRBJ1-2; D may be TRBD1 (5 bases). This CDR3 is built from 14 residues. Germline V CDR1 and CDR2: MNHEY, SMNVEV (reference sequence). The germline V and J ends were trimmed by 4 bases and 0 bases, with 9 bases remaining between them. The CDR3 protein is CASSYQGPNYGYTF. The CDR3 DNA follows: TGTGCCAGCAGTTACCAGGGTCCTAACTATGGCTACACCTTC.

The chain recombines TRBV19 with TRBJ1-4; 7 bases agree with TRBD1. Germline V lookup: CDR1 LNHDA, CDR2 SQIVND (reference sequence). The V segment lost 4 bases and the J segment 4 bases; nucleotides outside the gene matches: 6. This CDR3 comprises 15 residues. CDR3 protein: CASSNGQEGNEKLFF. As DNA, the CDR3 is TGTGCCAGTAGTAACGGACAGGAAGGTAATGAAAAACTGTTTTTT.

In its sample, this clone was seen a few times. The gene calls are TRBV3-1 (or the pseudogene TRBV3-2) and TRBJ1-3; D gene uncertain. The CDR3 consists of 14 residues. V gave up 2 bases and J gave up 0 bases, with 5 bases separating them. Per germline, CDR1 LGHDT and CDR2 YNNKEL (reference sequence). CDR3 nucleotide sequence: TGTGCCAGCAGCCAACAGCCCTCTGGAAACACCATATATTTT. Amino acid sequence: CASSQQPSGNTIYF.

This chain joins TRBV7-9 and TRBJ2-7; D tentatively reads TRBD1 or TRBD2 (5 bases each). Looked up from germline, CDR1 is SEHNR and CDR2 is FQNEAQ (reference sequence). V lost 1 base and J lost 1, with 11 bases in between. CDR3 length: 15 residues. CDR3: CASSLVGAVSYEQYF. The CDR3 region has the DNA TGTGCCAGCAGCTTAGTCGGGGCAGTATCCTACGAGCAGTACTTC.

This clone was detected once. At one boundary the junction diverges from the germline segment, which might be a read error. The chain couples TRBV24-1 to TRBJ2-3; perhaps TRBD1 as D (5 bases). The germline CDR1 and CDR2 sequences are KGHDR and SFDVKD. This CDR3 contains 14 residues. Here the CDR3 DNA reads TGTGCCACCAGTGATGGTACTACCACAGGTACGCAGTATTTT. It encodes CATSDGTTTGTQYF.

The chain is built from TRBV4-2 and TRBJ2-3; 14 nucleotides line up with TRBD2. This CDR3 contains 18 residues. With V trimmed by 4 bases and J by 4 bases, 10 bases remained unmatched. The germline CDR1 and CDR2 sequences are LGHNA and YNFKEQ. CDR3 nucleotides: TGTGCCAGCAGCCTTAGACTAGCGGGGGGGCCGGTCCCAGATACGCAGTATTTT. Translated, it gives CASSLRLAGGPVPDTQYF.

The CDR3 spells CASSPLRAPGLDEQYF. The CDR3 coding sequence is TGTGCCAGCAGCCCCCTCCGGGCCCCAGGGTTGGACGAGCAGTACTTC. This sequence joins TRBV7-9 and TRBJ2-7; a possible D gene is TRBD1 (5 bases). The CDR3 length is 16 residues. V gave up 5 bases and J gave up 5 bases, with 22 bases separating them. CDR1 is SEHNR, CDR2 FQNEAQ, per germline (reference sequence).

This clone was observed a single time. The rearrangement uses TRBV6-4 and TRBJ2-5; TRBD1 might be the D (6 bases). V lost 3 bases and J 1 base, leaving 12 bases between the germline ends. CDR1 MRHNA and CDR2 SNTAGT come from the germline V gene. CDR3 length: 15 amino acids. As DNA, the CDR3 is TGTGCCAGCAGTGATCGGATCAGGGGCCAAGAGACCCAGTACTTC. Amino acids: CASSDRIRGQETQYF.

The V call is TRBV6-5, the J call TRBJ1-1; D call uncertain. Looked up from germline, CDR1 is MNHEY and CDR2 is SVGAGI. Trimming stripped 7 bases from V and 4 bases from J, with 16 bases between. This CDR3 has 14 residues. CDR3 sequence: CASTPPGYPTEAFF. The CDR3 coding sequence is TGTGCCAGCACCCCACCGGGGTACCCCACTGAAGCTTTCTTT.

This sequence joins TRBV5-5 and TRBJ2-7; tentative D call: TRBD1 (6 bases). V was clipped by 2 bases and J by 0 bases, with 18 bases between them. The CDR3 has 17 amino acids. The germline CDR1 and CDR2 sequences are SGHKS and YYEKEE (reference sequence). As DNA, the CDR3 is TGTGCCAGCAGCTTTGGACTGGGGGCAGGGAACTCCTACGAGCAGTACTTC. This encodes CASSFGLGAGNSYEQYF. Full variable domain (remainder filled in from reference TRBV5-5 and TRBJ2-7): DAGVTQSPTHLIKTRGQQVTLRCSPISGHKSVSWYQQVLGQGPQFIFQYYEKEERGRGNFPDRFSARQFPNYSSELNVNALLLGDSALYLCASSFGLGAGNSYEQYFGPGTRLTVT.

The rearrangement links TRBV11-2 to TRBJ2-1; TRBD2 aligns across 12 bases. The CDR3 is 15 residues long. Trimming removed 1 base from V and 7 bases from J; junction bases left unmatched: 2. Germline V gene data show CDR1 as SGHAT and CDR2 as FQNNGV. CDR3 coding DNA: TGTGCCAGCAGCTTAGGACTAGCGGGGGTGAATGAGCAGTTCTTC. Translated: CASSLGLAGVNEQFF.

This chain connects TRBV19 to TRBJ1-6; 7 bases match TRBD1. This CDR3 spans 15 amino acids. The germline CDR1 and CDR2 sequences are LNHDA and SQIVND (reference sequence). V lost 4 bases, J lost 7 bases, and 7 bases stayed unmatched. CDR3 amino acids: CASSKRDSRNSPLHF. CDR3 DNA: TGTGCCAGTAGTAAAAGGGACAGCCGGAATTCACCCCTCCACTTT.

The chain joins TRBV15 to TRBJ1-5; 12 bases are shared with TRBD1. J gave up 9 bases and V 5 bases, and 11 bases lay outside the gene matches. The CDR3 length is 16 residues. Germline-derived CDR1 and CDR2 are LNHNV and YYDKDF (reference sequence). The CDR3 DNA reads as TGTGCCACCAGCGTCGGGACAGGGGGCCCTCGTCGGCCCCAGCATTTT. Amino acids: CATSVGTGGPRRPQHF.

The rearrangement joins TRBV7-9 to TRBJ1-6; 9 nucleotides agree with TRBD1. Germline values: CDR1 SEHNR, CDR2 FQNEAQ (reference sequence). V lost 5 bases, J lost 9 bases, and 5 bases stayed unmatched. CDR3 length equals 14 residues. The CDR3 protein is CASSRGTGRSPLHF. CDR3 bases: TGTGCCAGCAGCCGAGGGACAGGGCGTTCACCCCTCCACTTT.